A selection of T cell receptor beta chains follows, all from one sample in a study of blood T cells in healthy people across ages. TCRdb redid the calling of the 5' RACE reads with MiXCR, one entry per CDR3 protein. This sample has fewer than 950,000 distinct CDR3 sequences, with 35% to 40% found just once. Input material: blood. These receptors originate from a man aged 18 to 29 in good health. Each CDR3 is given without its conserved first and last residue.

V | CDR3
TRBV29-1 | SVRKHTGTGSYEQY
TRBV5-1 | ASSPRRGEYGGYT
TRBV12-3/TRBV12-4 | ASSPGLALNEQF
TRBV10-3 | AISESRTDGYT
TRBV5-1 | ASTQTVAGEETQY
TRBV3-1 | ASSPRDRGFYGYT
TRBV3-1 | ASSQDWSGASLWGYT
TRBV4-2 | ASSQAGQGPGNTIY
TRBV28 | ASSLTAAGRAYEQY
TRBV12-3/TRBV12-4 | ASSGTGTDNTEAF
TRBV5-1 | ASSKGQGNNEQF
TRBV29-1 | SGLGAGTDTQY
TRBV6-2/TRBV6-3 | ASSAGPGQVAYGYT
TRBV2 | ASNPGEGYGYT
TRBV20-1 | SARGRGPTLVTEQY
TRBV4-1 | ASSQDRYRGPRDTEAF
TRBV5-6 | ASTPWNTGELF
TRBV7-2 | ASSLGRDHSYT
TRBV5-4 | ASSLAGGDEQY
TRBV25-1 | ASLPSGANVLT
TRBV20-1 | SARQYEGNYGYT
TRBV20-1 | SARGEGGTPLH
TRBV6-6 | ASSYSGTGDRTQY
TRBV4-3 | ASSQNRVTNEKLF
TRBV9 | ASSSRQGAQH
TRBV25-1 | ASIPRRGTEAF
TRBV3-1 | ASSPRLVVDTQY
TRBV6-4 | ASSEGTKFAKQY